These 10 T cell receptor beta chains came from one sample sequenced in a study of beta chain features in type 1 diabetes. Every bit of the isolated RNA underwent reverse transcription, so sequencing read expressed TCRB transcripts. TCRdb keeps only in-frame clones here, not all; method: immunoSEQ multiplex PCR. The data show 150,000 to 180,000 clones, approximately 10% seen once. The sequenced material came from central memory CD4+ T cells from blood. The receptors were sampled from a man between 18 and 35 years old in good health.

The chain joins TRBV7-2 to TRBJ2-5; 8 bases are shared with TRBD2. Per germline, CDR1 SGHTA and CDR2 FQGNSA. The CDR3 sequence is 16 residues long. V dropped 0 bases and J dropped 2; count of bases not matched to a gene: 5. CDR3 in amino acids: CASSLAAGGGQETQYF. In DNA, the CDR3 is TGTGCCAGCAGCTTAGCGGCGGGAGGAGGGCAAGAGACCCAGTACTTC.

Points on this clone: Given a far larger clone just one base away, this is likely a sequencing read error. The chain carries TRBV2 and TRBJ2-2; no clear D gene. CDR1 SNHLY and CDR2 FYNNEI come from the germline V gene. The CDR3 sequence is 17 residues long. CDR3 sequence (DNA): TGTGCCATCAGTGAAGCCCTAGGGCCCCAACACACCGGGGAGCTGTTTTTT. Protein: CAISEALGPQHTGELFF.

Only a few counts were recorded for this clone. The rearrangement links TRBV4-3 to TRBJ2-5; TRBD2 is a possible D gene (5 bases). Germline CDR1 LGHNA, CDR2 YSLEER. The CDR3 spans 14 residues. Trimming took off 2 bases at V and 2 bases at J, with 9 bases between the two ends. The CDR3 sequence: CASSQPGKQETQYF. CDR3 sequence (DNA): TGCGCCAGCAGCCAACCGGGGAAGCAAGAGACCCAGTACTTC.

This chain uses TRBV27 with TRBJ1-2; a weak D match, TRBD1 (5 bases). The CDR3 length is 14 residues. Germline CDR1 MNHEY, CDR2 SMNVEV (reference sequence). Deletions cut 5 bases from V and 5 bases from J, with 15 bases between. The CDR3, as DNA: TGTGCCAGCAGTCCCAGCGTAGGGACGTATGGCTACACCTTC. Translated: CASSPSVGTYGYTF.

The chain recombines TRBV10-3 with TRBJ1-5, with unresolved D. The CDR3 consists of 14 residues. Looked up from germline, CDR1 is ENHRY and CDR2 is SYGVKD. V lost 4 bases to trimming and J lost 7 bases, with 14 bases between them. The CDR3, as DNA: TGTGCCATCAGTGGTAACGGAGGAGGCCAGCCCCAGCATTTT. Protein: CAISGNGGGQPQHF.

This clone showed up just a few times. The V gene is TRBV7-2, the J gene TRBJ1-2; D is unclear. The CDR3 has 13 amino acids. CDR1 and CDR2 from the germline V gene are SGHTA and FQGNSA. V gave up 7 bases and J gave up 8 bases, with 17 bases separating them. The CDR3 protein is CASILHPIGGYTF. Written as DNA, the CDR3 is TGTGCCAGCATCCTGCACCCCATCGGAGGCTACACCTTC.

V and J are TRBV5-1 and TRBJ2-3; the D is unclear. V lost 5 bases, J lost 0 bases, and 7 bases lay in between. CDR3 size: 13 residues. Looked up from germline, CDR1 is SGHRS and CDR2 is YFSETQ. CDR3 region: CASREPSTDTQYF. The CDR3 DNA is TGCGCCAGCAGGGAGCCTAGCACAGATACGCAGTATTTT.

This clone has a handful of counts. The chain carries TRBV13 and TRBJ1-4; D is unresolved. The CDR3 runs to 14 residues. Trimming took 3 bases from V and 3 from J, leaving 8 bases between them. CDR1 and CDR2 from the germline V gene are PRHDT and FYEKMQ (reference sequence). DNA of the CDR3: TGTGCCAGCAGCTTCGGCCGGTCTAATGAAAAACTGTTTTTT. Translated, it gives CASSFGRSNEKLFF.

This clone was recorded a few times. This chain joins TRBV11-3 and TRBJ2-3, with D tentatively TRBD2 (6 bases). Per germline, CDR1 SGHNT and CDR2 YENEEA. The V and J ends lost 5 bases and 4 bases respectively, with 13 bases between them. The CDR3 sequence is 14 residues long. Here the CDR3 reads CASSPARGSDTQYF. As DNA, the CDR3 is TGTGCCAGCAGCCCCGCACGGGGGTCAGATACGCAGTATTTT.

As DNA, the CDR3 is TGCAGCGTTGAAGATCGCCGGGCTGGAGAAAAACTGTTTTTT. This encodes CSVEDRRAGEKLFF. V and J are TRBV29-1 and TRBJ1-4; D is uncertain. CDR1 SQVTM and CDR2 ANQGSEA come from the germline V gene. V was cut by 0 bases and J by 8 bases, with 13 bases left in between. CDR3 length: 14 residues.